The 17 T cell receptor beta chains in this list originate from one sample, sequenced in a study of blood T cell repertoires in COVID-19. Some clones are missing from TCRdb's copy, which holds only in-frame ones; the method was immunoSEQ multiplex PCR. The sample holds 430,000 or so clones, around 89% seen once. The specimen sequenced was PBMCs or T cells enriched from blood (not recorded which). The receptors originated from a woman aged 40 to 50 who had recovered from COVID-19.

This chain joins TRBV18 and TRBJ1-3; D is possibly TRBD1 (6 bases). Germline loops: CDR1 KGHSH, CDR2 LQKENI. The CDR3 loop spans 15 amino acids. The germline V and J ends were trimmed by 6 bases and 0 bases, with 12 bases remaining between them. The CDR3 sequence: CASSFGQSSGNTIYF. The DNA of the CDR3 is TGTGCCAGCTCCTTCGGACAGAGCTCTGGAAACACCATATATTTT.

CDR3 nucleotide sequence: TGCAGCGTTGTTTCCGGGACAGAAAGCAATGAGCAGTTCTTC. Protein: CSVVSGTESNEQFF. The chain joins TRBV29-1 to TRBJ2-1, with 7 nucleotides matching TRBD1. Unmatched junction bases numbered 9, after V lost 4 bases and J lost 6 bases. Germline values: CDR1 SQVTM, CDR2 ANQGSEA. This CDR3 is 14 amino acids long.

V usage is TRBV7-2 and J usage is TRBJ2-3, with D possibly matching TRBD1 (6 bases). Germline CDR1 and CDR2: SGHTA and FQGNSA. V lost 5 bases and J lost 4, with 10 bases in between. The length of the CDR3 is 13 residues. The CDR3 reads CASSPSGADTQYF. Here the CDR3 DNA reads TGTGCCAGCAGCCCTTCAGGGGCAGATACGCAGTATTTT.

This chain links TRBV27 with TRBJ1-1; TRBD1 matches at 7 bases. CDR3 length: 14 residues. Germline CDR1 reads MNHEY; CDR2 reads SMNVEV (reference sequence). Trimming removed 5 bases from V and 4 bases from J; junction bases left unmatched: 7. Here the CDR3 DNA reads TGTGCCAGCAGTACCACAGGGGCCAGCACTGAAGCTTTCTTT. The encoded protein is CASSTTGASTEAFF.

The chain has TRBV3-1 (or the pseudogene TRBV3-2) and TRBJ1-2, with D uncertain. The V gene lost 1 base and the J gene lost 4 bases, with 10 bases spanning the gap. CDR3 length: 14 amino acids. CDR1 is LGHDT, CDR2 YNNKEL, per germline (reference sequence). The CDR3 nucleotides read TGTGCCAGCAGCCAAGGGAGAGTTTCCTATGGCTACACCTTC. Translation: CASSQGRVSYGYTF.

This chain links TRBV4-3 with TRBJ1-4; TRBD1 might be the D (5 bases). Trimming removed 0 bases from V and 5 bases from J, with 16 bases in between. This CDR3 spans 17 amino acids. Germline CDR1 is LGHNA and CDR2 is YSLEER. The CDR3 DNA is TGCGCCAGCAGCCAAGATGGGGCGGCCACAAAAAATGAAAAACTGTTTTTT. Translating it yields CASSQDGAATKNEKLFF.

This chain connects TRBV5-1 to TRBJ1-1, with a tentative D call TRBD1 (6 bases). Germline V gene data show CDR1 as SGHRS and CDR2 as YFSETQ. This CDR3 spans 15 amino acids. Trimming pared 0 bases from V and 6 bases from J, leaving 15 bases between. Written as DNA, the CDR3 is TGCGCCAGCAGCTTGGCCAACGCAGGGGACGCTGAAGCTTTCTTT. Protein sequence: CASSLANAGDAEAFF.

The chain couples TRBV27 to TRBJ2-2; 11 positions match TRBD2. The germline V gene has CDR1 MNHEY and CDR2 SMNVEV (reference sequence). J gave up 5 bases and V 5 bases, and 7 bases lay outside the gene matches. This CDR3 spans 16 amino acids. The CDR3 region has the DNA TGTGCCAGCAGTGCACTAGCGGGAGAAGGAACCGGGGAGCTGTTTTTT. Its translation is CASSALAGEGTGELFF.

The rearrangement uses TRBV20-1 and TRBJ2-1; 8 bases fit TRBD2. The CDR3 is 16 amino acids. CDR1 is DFQATT and CDR2 is SNEGSKA in the germline V gene (reference sequence). V trimming: 3 bases; J trimming: 5 bases; junction bases outside the gene matches: 12. In DNA form, the CDR3 reads TGCAGTGCTAGTAAGGGAGCGGGAGTAGGGAACAATGAGCAGTTCTTC. Translated, it gives CSASKGAGVGNNEQFF.

The chain couples TRBV13 to TRBJ2-7; 10 bases match TRBD2. The CDR3 extends over 15 amino acids. V lost 2 bases to trimming and J lost 2 bases; unmatched junction nucleotides: 3. CDR1 and CDR2 from the germline V gene are PRHDT and FYEKMQ (reference sequence). The DNA of the CDR3 is TGTGCCAGCAGCTTAAGCGGGAGGGGGGCCTACGAGCAGTACTTC. Translation: CASSLSGRGAYEQYF.

The chain recombines TRBV5-6 with TRBJ1-5; D perhaps matches TRBD1 (5 bases). The CDR3 sequence is 15 residues long. Germline V gene sequence: CDR1 SGHDT, CDR2 YYEEEE. V lost 3 bases and J lost 4, with 14 bases in between. CDR3 protein: CASSSYRLMNQPQHF. CDR3 coding DNA: TGTGCCAGCAGCTCCTACAGGCTAATGAATCAGCCCCAGCATTTT.

J is TRBJ2-5 and V is TRBV5-5; unclear D gene. Per the germline V gene, CDR1 is SGHKS and CDR2 is YYEKEE (reference sequence). The ends were cut back, 2 bases at V and 3 bases at J, with 8 bases in the middle. The CDR3 length is 13 residues. The CDR3 coding sequence is TGTGCCAGCAGCTTTGTCGGTGAAGAGACCCAGTACTTC. As protein: CASSFVGEETQYF.

The genes are TRBV27 and TRBJ1-2; D is perhaps TRBD1 (5 bases). The CDR3 is 13 amino acids. Trimming removed 6 bases at V and 5 bases at J, with 13 bases between. Germline values: CDR1 MNHEY, CDR2 SMNVEV (reference sequence). The CDR3 sequence: CASSTGGEYGYTF. CDR3 DNA: TGTGCCAGCAGCACCGGGGGGGAGTATGGCTACACCTTC.

J is TRBJ1-4 and V is TRBV15, with 8 bases that match TRBD1. After removal of 4 bases from V and 4 bases from J, the junction contained 5 bases not matched to a gene. This CDR3 has 15 residues. CDR1 is LNHNV, CDR2 YYDKDF, per germline (reference sequence). CDR3 nucleotides: TGTGCCACCAGCAACACACAGGGGGTTAATGAAAAACTGTTTTTT. Translation gives CATSNTQGVNEKLFF.

This clone has just one count. The chain links TRBV6-5 to TRBJ2-7, with D unresolved. Trimming removed 1 base from V and 5 bases from J, with 9 bases in between. CDR1 is MNHEY, CDR2 SVGAGI, per germline. The CDR3 covers 13 residues. Written as DNA, the CDR3 is TGTGCCAGCAGTTACTGGGCAGGCGACGAGCAGTACTTC. Amino acid sequence: CASSYWAGDEQYF.

The CDR3, as DNA: TGTGCCAGCAGCTTAATCGAGGTTTCTGAAGCTTTCTTT. It is translated as CASSLIEVSEAFF. The rearrangement links TRBV7-9 to TRBJ1-1, with D uncertain. The CDR3 consists of 13 residues. Germline V gene lookup returns CDR1 SEHNR and CDR2 FQNEAQ (reference sequence). Deletions cut 2 bases from V and 6 bases from J, with 10 bases between.

V is TRBV11-2 and J is TRBJ2-5, with 14 bases lining up with TRBD2. Per the germline V gene, CDR1 is SGHAT and CDR2 is FQNNGV. The CDR3 sequence is 19 residues long. Trimming at V came to 1 base and at J to 4 bases, leaving 11 bases not matched to a gene. The CDR3 sequence: CASSLVDRGLAGVRETQYF. CDR3 nucleotides: TGTGCCAGCAGCTTAGTCGATCGGGGACTAGCGGGAGTTCGAGAGACCCAGTACTTC.